This TCR beta chain is drawn from a study of cytomegalovirus exposure and HLA in healthy donors. Concerning this clone itself: No antigen is known for it.

Each of the donors was a healthy bone marrow donor. The PCR employed 60 Vbeta primers together with 13 Jbeta primers. Profiling relied on immunoSEQ multiplex PCR, and the TCRdb table lists in-frame clones only, not all of them. This listing includes under 90,000 clones. The study's findings and limits: Sequencing likely generated an artifact that appeared as a cluster of highly shared sequence variants. From TCR beta sequences, most subjects' HLA-A and HLA-B alleles were reportedly predicted accurately.

Sequenced material: PBMCs. The receptor's source is a man between 45 and 60 years old in good health and CMV-seropositive.

The CDR3 coding sequence is TGTGCCAGCACCCCGGAGGGACGAAGCACAGATACGCAGTATTTT. Protein: CASTPEGRSTDTQYF. The chain recombines TRBV5-8 with TRBJ2-3; D is possibly TRBD2 (6 bases). Germline CDR1 SGHTS, CDR2 YDEGEE. This CDR3 is 15 amino acids long. V dropped 6 bases and J dropped 0 bases, with 14 bases sitting between them.